This TCR beta chain was sequenced in a study of T cell repertoires in cytomegalovirus infection. Study-wide findings and caveats: CMV-specific HLA-C-restricted TCR beta clonotypes dominated the ex vivo response.

The CDR3 is made up of 14 amino acids. Trimming took 3 bases from V and 4 from J, leaving 11 bases between them. Germline CDR1 MNHNS, CDR2 SASEGT. TCRdb called the reads again in MiXCR, with one record for every CDR3 protein. The data contain about 900,000 distinct CDR3 sequences, about a third of them seen just once; the ten biggest clones take up roughly an eighth. This clonotype came up a few times. Its antigen is unidentified. Source: cultured CD8+ T cells from PBMCs, taken from culture after CMV antigen stimulation. The chain joins TRBV6-1 to TRBJ2-3, with D tentatively TRBD1 or TRBD2 (5 bases each). This receptor was taken from a human donor in good health (CMV status not recorded). Some clones in this sample may be carry-over from other donors' samples. The CDR3 nucleotides are TGTGCCAGCAGTGAGAGGGGCTTCCCAGATACGCAGTATTTT. Its protein is CASSERGFPDTQYF.